Below, 14 T cell receptor beta chains from the same sample are listed, as sequenced in a study of T cell repertoires in cytomegalovirus infection. TCRdb processed the reads anew with MiXCR; each CDR3 protein has one entry. This sample has about a million distinct CDR3 sequences; less than 40% occur once, and the top ten carry about an eighth. The antigens for these receptors are not known. The sequencing here drew on cultured CD8+ T cells from PBMCs, taken from culture after CMV antigen stimulation. Receptors originate from a human donor in good health (CMV status not recorded). Some clones in this sample may be carry-over from other donors' samples.

This clonotype was seen ten or more times. The rearrangement links TRBV6-5 to TRBJ2-1; no clear D gene. CDR3 length equals 16 residues. V shed 2 bases and J shed 4 bases, with 15 bases lying between them. Germline CDR1 is MNHEY and CDR2 is SVGAGI. CDR3 loop: CASSYSERGDYNEQFF. DNA for the CDR3: TGTGCCAGCAGTTACAGCGAGCGTGGTGATTACAATGAGCAGTTCTTC.

This clonotype occurred a few times. The chain employs TRBV7-6 and TRBJ2-1; 8 nucleotides line up with TRBD1. The V gene end was trimmed by 5 bases and the J gene end by 1 base; junction bases not matched to a gene: 7. CDR1 is SGHVS, CDR2 FNYEAQ, per germline. CDR3 length: 16 amino acids. CDR3 sequence (DNA): TGTGCCAGCAGCCCGGAACAGGGGGTTTCCTACAATGAGCAGTTCTTC. It encodes CASSPEQGVSYNEQFF.

This clonotype was seen a single time. In nucleotides, the CDR3 is TGTGCCAGCAGCGTACCGGCCCCACAGGGGTCCCCCTCGAACACCGGGGAGCTGTTTTTT. Translating gives CASSVPAPQGSPSNTGELFF. This chain links TRBV9 with TRBJ2-2; 7 positions match TRBD1. The V and J ends lost 1 base and 0 bases, in that order; junction bases with no gene match: 15. CDR3 length: 20 amino acids. Germline loops: CDR1 SGDLS, CDR2 YYNGEE.

This sequence joins TRBV25-1 and TRBJ1-6; tentative D call: TRBD1 (6 bases). The CDR3 sequence is 16 residues long. V was cut by 3 bases and J by 3 bases, with 12 bases left in between. Germline CDR1 reads MGHDK; CDR2 reads SYGVNS. The CDR3 sequence: CASSEEQGGYNSPLHF. CDR3 nucleotide sequence: TGTGCCAGCAGTGAGGAACAGGGAGGCTATAATTCACCCCTCCACTTT.

This clonotype was counted a few times. The chain's CDR3 is CASSFRGLNYNEQFF. The CDR3 coding sequence is TGTGCCAGCAGCTTTAGGGGACTTAACTACAATGAGCAGTTCTTC. The V and J genes are TRBV5-4 and TRBJ2-1, with a possible D match to TRBD2 (6 bases). Trimming shortened V by 2 bases and J by 3 bases, and 12 bases separated the two germline ends. CDR1 SGHNT and CDR2 YYREEE come from the germline V gene (reference sequence). The CDR3 spans 15 residues.

The chain has TRBV6-6 and TRBJ1-1; D not certain. Looked up from germline, CDR1 is MNHNY and CDR2 is SVGAGI (reference sequence). This CDR3 comprises 13 residues. V dropped 5 bases and J dropped 3 bases, with 10 bases sitting between them. CDR3 sequence (DNA): TGTGCCAGCAGTCAGCCCTCAGACACTGAAGCTTTCTTT. This encodes CASSQPSDTEAFF.

This rearrangement joins TRBV25-1 to TRBJ2-6; D is undetermined. The CDR3 has 16 amino acids. Trimming shortened V by 2 bases and J by 4 bases, and 12 bases separated the two germline ends. Germline values: CDR1 MGHDK, CDR2 SYGVNS. The CDR3 nucleotides read TGTGCCAGCAGTGAACCATCAGGATCAGGGGCCAACGTCCTGACTTTC. It yields the protein CASSEPSGSGANVLTF.

Note on this clonotype: Since a much larger clone is just one base distant, this may be a read error. The chain employs TRBV7-8 and TRBJ2-6; perhaps D is TRBD1 or TRBD2 (7 bases each). This CDR3 comprises 18 residues. V dropped 7 bases and J dropped 2 bases, with 21 bases sitting between them. Germline V gene sequence: CDR1 SGHVS, CDR2 FQNEAQ. CDR3 DNA: TGTGCCAGCAACTCCCACAGGGGTGGGAGGGCTGGGGCCAACGTCCTGACTTTC. Encoded protein: CASNSHRGGRAGANVLTF.

Only a few counts were recorded for this clonotype. This chain links TRBV6-6 with TRBJ2-2, with 7 nucleotides matching TRBD1. With V trimmed by 6 bases and J by 4 bases, 14 bases remained unmatched. This CDR3 has 17 amino acids. The germline V gene encodes CDR1 MNHNY and CDR2 SVGAGI (reference sequence). This chain's CDR3 is CASSMDRRLESTGELFF. In DNA form, the CDR3 reads TGTGCCAGCAGCATGGACAGGCGATTGGAGAGCACCGGGGAGCTGTTTTTT.

The chain links TRBV2 to TRBJ2-7; possible D gene TRBD1, 6 bases. Trimming stripped 6 bases from V and 0 bases from J, with 15 bases between. Germline loops: CDR1 SNHLY, CDR2 FYNNEI. The CDR3 contains 15 residues. CDR3 loop: CASSVSGHSSYEQYF. The CDR3 nucleotides are TGTGCCAGCAGCGTTTCGGGACATAGCTCCTACGAGCAGTACTTC.

This clonotype was recorded only once. This chain joins TRBV12-3 or TRBV12-4 and TRBJ2-6, with a tentative D call TRBD2 (5 bases). The CDR3 consists of 12 residues. Between the trimmed V and J ends, which lost 8 bases and 4 bases, there was a span of 6 bases. The CDR3 coding sequence is TGTGCCAGCCTAGCCGGGGCCAACGTCCTGACTTTC. Protein sequence: CASLAGANVLTF.

A remark on this clonotype: Sequence at one end of the junction differs from germline and may be a read error. This sequence joins TRBV7-9 and TRBJ2-5; 8 nucleotides agree with TRBD1. The germline gives CDR1 SEHNR, CDR2 FQNEAQ (reference sequence). There are 14 residues in the CDR3. The CDR3 DNA is TGTGTCAGCAGCTCGGACAGGGTTCAAGAGACCCAGTACTTC. Its translation: CVSSSDRVQETQYF.

This clonotype has a handful of counts. The V gene is TRBV15, the J gene TRBJ1-1; the D is unclear. Germline V gives CDR1 LNHNV, CDR2 YYDKDF (reference sequence). The V and J ends lost 2 bases and 0 bases respectively, with 10 bases between them. The CDR3 length is 15 residues. The CDR3 DNA reads as TGTGCCACCAGCAGATTATCACAAGTGAACACTGAAGCTTTCTTT. This codes for CATSRLSQVNTEAFF.

The chain couples TRBV19 to TRBJ1-6, with 12 nucleotides matching TRBD1. With V trimmed by 3 bases and J by 12 bases, 6 bases remained unmatched. Germline V gives CDR1 LNHDA, CDR2 SQIVND (reference sequence). The CDR3 contains 15 residues. Here the CDR3 DNA reads TGTGCCAGTAGTATTGGGACAGGGGGCGACGAACCCCTCCACTTT. This sequence encodes CASSIGTGGDEPLHF.